These 25 T cell receptor beta chains share one sample of origin, sequenced in a study of cytomegalovirus exposure and HLA in healthy donors (dated 2017 in TCRdb). The library was made by the immunoSEQ multiplex PCR assay. The multiplex PCR relied on a mix of 60 forward primers for TCR Vbeta segments and 13 reverse primers for TCR Jbeta segments. Sourced from immuneACCESS, this table was stored by TCRdb with only in-frame sequences that have V and J called. A share of the clones is absent; for the studies checked, an unresolved V gene accounts for under half, and the remainder has no known explanation. The sample table shows about 120,000 clones, and over 60% are seen once. The ten largest clones take up around 3.3% of the sample. Sequencing input: PBMCs. These receptors originate from a woman in her thirties in good health and CMV-seropositive.

The V and J genes are TRBV28 and TRBJ2-5; D is unclear. Germline V CDR1 and CDR2: MDHEN, SYDVKM. The germline V and J ends were trimmed by 2 bases and 1 base, with 8 bases remaining between them. The CDR3 loop spans 14 amino acids. CDR3 bases: TGTGCCAGCAGTTTACAACACCCCCAAGAGACCCAGTACTTC. The encoded protein is CASSLQHPQETQYF.

The chain combines TRBV11-2 with TRBJ1-4, with 7 bases matching TRBD1. Germline lookup yields CDR1 SGHAT and CDR2 FQNNGV. The junction had 6 bases not matched to a gene; V was cut back by 0 bases and J by 5 bases. The CDR3 sequence is 16 residues long. As DNA, the CDR3 is TGTGCCAGCAGCTTAGAACCCGGGACAGTCAATGAAAAACTGTTTTTT. This codes for CASSLEPGTVNEKLFF. The whole variable domain, remainder taken from reference TRBV11-2 and TRBJ1-4, is EAGVAQSPRYKIIEKRQSVAFWCNPISGHATLYWYQQILGQGPKLLIQFQNNGVVDDSQLPKDRFSAERLKGVDSTLKIQPAKLEDSAVYLCASSLEPGTVNEKLFFGSGTQLSVL.

The chain carries TRBV4-2 and TRBJ1-6, with TRBD1 as a possible D gene (6 bases). Germline-derived CDR1 and CDR2 are LGHNA and YNFKEQ. V lost 1 base, J lost 8 bases, and 12 bases lay in between. CDR3 size: 15 residues. In DNA, the CDR3 is TGTGCCAGCAGCCAAGGAACAGGGAAGGATTCACCCCTCCACTTT. It specifies CASSQGTGKDSPLHF.

The chain links TRBV5-4 to TRBJ1-6; the D gene is possibly TRBD1 (5 bases). The CDR3 consists of 15 residues. Germline CDR1 is SGHNT and CDR2 is YYREEE (reference sequence). Trimming shortened V by 6 bases and J by 8 bases, and 18 bases separated the two germline ends. The CDR3 region has the DNA TGTGCCAGCACCGAAACGGGGGGTATCGATTCACCCCTCCACTTT. Encoded protein: CASTETGGIDSPLHF.

The rearrangement links TRBV4-2 to TRBJ2-2; a possible D gene is TRBD1 (5 bases). Germline assignment: CDR1 LGHNA and CDR2 YNFKEQ. The length of the CDR3 is 14 residues. V lost 0 bases and J 3 bases, leaving 5 bases between the germline ends. CDR3 nucleotides: TGTGCCAGCAGCCAAGACAGGGACACCGGGGAGCTGTTTTTT. Its protein is CASSQDRDTGELFF.

This chain joins TRBV28 and TRBJ1-5, with D perhaps matching TRBD1 (5 bases). The CDR3 has 15 amino acids. V was pared by 7 bases and J by 4 bases, with 17 bases between. CDR1 MDHEN and CDR2 SYDVKM come from the germline V gene. The DNA for the CDR3 is TGTGCCAGCACTCCCTTGGGGCAGAAAAATCAGCCCCAGCATTTT. It codes for CASTPLGQKNQPQHF.

CDR3 nucleotides: TGTGCCAGCAGCTTAGGGGACACTTCTGCTTCCTTCTCTGGAAACACCATATATTTT. Residues: CASSLGDTSASFSGNTIYF. The chain joins TRBV11-2 to TRBJ1-3; TRBD1 is a possible D gene (6 bases). Trimming shortened V by 1 base and J by 0 bases, and 19 bases separated the two germline ends. This CDR3 is built from 19 residues. CDR1 is SGHAT, CDR2 FQNNGV, per germline.

The chain recombines TRBV28 with TRBJ2-7, with D hard to call. V was trimmed by 5 bases and J by 3 bases, leaving 5 bases between them. The CDR3 is made up of 11 amino acids. The germline V gene encodes CDR1 MDHEN and CDR2 SYDVKM. CDR3 amino acids: CASSPLYEQYF. The CDR3 bases are TGTGCCAGCAGTCCACTCTACGAGCAGTACTTC.

In its sample, this clone was seen once. The chain couples TRBV4-1 to TRBJ2-1; D gene unclear. In germline, CDR1 is MGHRA, CDR2 YSYEKL. The ends were cut back, 4 bases at V and 5 bases at J, with 18 bases in the middle. The CDR3 contains 16 residues. CDR3 DNA sequence: TGCGCCAGCAGCCTCATTTATCGTGGCCCGAACAATGAGCAGTTCTTC. It yields the protein CASSLIYRGPNNEQFF.

Notes on this clone: The conserved phenylalanine or tryptophan is not found at the CDR3 terminus, so this likely reflects a read error. The chain links TRBV7-9 to TRBJ2-7, with 8 bases aligning to TRBD1. Germline CDR1 and CDR2: SEHNR and FQNEAQ (reference sequence). This CDR3 region has 14 residues. The V gene end was trimmed by 5 bases and the J gene end by 0 bases; junction bases not matched to a gene: 3. The CDR3 here is CASSRDRSSYEQYL. DNA of the CDR3: TGTGCCAGCAGCCGGGACAGGAGCTCCTACGAGCAGTACCTC.

The V call is TRBV5-5, the J call TRBJ1-5; 8 bases match TRBD1. Germline lookup yields CDR1 SGHKS and CDR2 YYEKEE (reference sequence). CDR3 length: 13 amino acids. Unmatched junction bases numbered 1, after V lost 4 bases and J lost 4 bases. CDR3 DNA sequence: TGTGCCAGCAGCCGGACAGGGAATCAGCCCCAGCATTTT. It is translated as CASSRTGNQPQHF.

CDR3 in amino acids: CASSLLGGNGYTF. CDR3 nucleotides: TGTGCCAGCAGCCTCCTAGGAGGGAATGGCTACACCTTC. The chain has TRBV6-5 and TRBJ1-2, with D uncertain. The V end lost 6 bases, the J end lost 6 bases, and 14 bases lay between the germline ends. The CDR3 is made up of 13 amino acids. Germline lookup yields CDR1 MNHEY and CDR2 SVGAGI.

This clone has a handful of counts. The chain has TRBV15 and TRBJ1-2; 7 bases fit TRBD1. This CDR3 has 15 amino acids. V gave up 1 base and J gave up 2 bases; unmatched junction bases: 4. CDR1 is LNHNV and CDR2 is YYDKDF in the germline V gene (reference sequence). In DNA, the CDR3 is TGTGCCACCAGCAGAGCCGGGGACAGCAACTATGGCTACACCTTC. Encoded protein: CATSRAGDSNYGYTF.

This clone appeared a few times. The V gene is TRBV7-3, the J gene TRBJ1-6; 9 nucleotides agree with TRBD1. With V trimmed by 0 bases and J by 9 bases, 3 bases remained unmatched. The CDR3 consists of 15 residues. Per germline, CDR1 SGHTA and CDR2 FQGTGA. DNA for the CDR3: TGTGCCAGCAGCTTAACGGGACAGGGTGGTTCACCCCTCCACTTT. As protein: CASSLTGQGGSPLHF.

The chain links TRBV4-3 to TRBJ2-3, with 15 bases fitting TRBD2. CDR1 is LGHNA and CDR2 is YSLEER in the germline V gene. Losses at the gene ends were 1 base for V and 5 bases for J; bases not matched to a gene: 7. The CDR3 is made up of 18 amino acids. The CDR3 region is CASSQAGLAGGFGDTQYF. CDR3 sequence (DNA): TGCGCCAGCAGCCAAGCGGGACTAGCGGGGGGTTTTGGAGATACGCAGTATTTT.

V and J are TRBV10-1 and TRBJ2-5, with 12 nucleotides matching TRBD2. J lost 4 bases, V lost 11 bases, and 11 bases had no gene match. The CDR3 is 15 residues long. Germline V gene data show CDR1 as WNHNN and CDR2 as SYGVQD (reference sequence). Written as DNA, the CDR3 is TGCGCCCGACGCGCTAGCGGGGGGGGCCGAGAGACCCAGTACTTC. This codes for CARRASGGGRETQYF.

The chain joins TRBV2 to TRBJ2-6; D is possibly TRBD1 (6 bases). The germline V and J ends were trimmed by 6 bases and 4 bases, with 25 bases remaining between them. CDR3 length: 19 residues. From germline, CDR1 is SNHLY and CDR2 FYNNEI. CDR3 nucleotides: TGTGCCAGCAGCGGGAAGGCCCTCTCCCCAGGGACAGGGGCCAACGTCCTGACTTTC. Protein product: CASSGKALSPGTGANVLTF.

V usage is TRBV11-2 and J usage is TRBJ2-3; the D gene is possibly TRBD2 (7 bases). V was trimmed by 6 bases and J by 2 bases, leaving 18 bases between them. The CDR3 totals 16 residues. The germline CDR1 and CDR2 sequences are SGHAT and FQNNGV. CDR3: CASSHPAGANTDTQYF. CDR3 bases: TGTGCCAGCAGTCATCCCGCGGGGGCCAACACAGATACGCAGTATTTT.

This chain connects TRBV5-6 to TRBJ2-2; no definite D call. The V end lost 7 bases, the J end lost 2 bases, and 18 bases lay between the germline ends. The germline V gene encodes CDR1 SGHDT and CDR2 YYEEEE. The CDR3 sequence is 16 residues long. The CDR3 loop reads CASRSLGPSNTGELFF. CDR3 bases: TGTGCCAGCCGATCCCTAGGCCCCTCTAACACCGGGGAGCTGTTTTTT. The full variable domain, in which reference TRBV5-6 and TRBJ2-2 provide the parts outside the CDR3, is DAGVTQSPTHLIKTRGQQVTLRCSPKSGHDTVSWYQQALGQGPQFIFQYYEEEERQRGNFPDRFSGHQFPNYSSELNVNALLLGDSALYLCASRSLGPSNTGELFFGEGSRLTVL.

This clone was seen a handful of times. The rearrangement links TRBV7-9 to TRBJ1-6, with TRBD1 matching over 9 bases. The CDR3 runs 18 residues. The V segment lost 5 bases and the J segment 4 bases; nucleotides outside the gene matches: 12. Germline V gene data show CDR1 as SEHNR and CDR2 as FQNEAQ (reference sequence). In DNA, the CDR3 is TGTGCCAGCAGCACTCCGGGGACAGGGACCTCTTATAATTCACCCCTCCACTTT. Translation gives CASSTPGTGTSYNSPLHF.

The chain has TRBV9 and TRBJ2-1; D is perhaps TRBD2 (7 bases). V lost 0 bases, J lost 6 bases, and 16 bases lay in between. Germline V gene data show CDR1 as SGDLS and CDR2 as YYNGEE. The CDR3 is 16 amino acids. The CDR3 DNA follows: TGTGCCAGCAGCGTAGCTAAGGGGGGGCGGGTCAATGAGCAGTTCTTC. Amino acids: CASSVAKGGRVNEQFF.

The chain joins TRBV7-6 to TRBJ1-3; 8 bases match TRBD1. J lost 0 bases, V lost 7 bases, and 8 bases had no gene match. The CDR3 has 16 amino acids. From germline, CDR1 is SGHVS and CDR2 FNYEAQ. The CDR3 DNA reads TGTGCCAGCACCAAAGGGACAGGCCTCTCTGGAAACACCATATATTTT. Translated: CASTKGTGLSGNTIYF. The whole variable domain, remainder taken from reference TRBV7-6 and TRBJ1-3, is GAGVSQSPRYKVTKRGQDVALRCDPISGHVSLYWYRQALGQGPEFLTYFNYEAQQDKSGLPNDRFSAERPEGSISTLTIQRTEQRDSAMYRCASTKGTGLSGNTIYFGEGSWLTVV.

The chain has TRBV30 and TRBJ2-4; no reliable D call. The length of the CDR3 is 11 residues. Germline CDR1 and CDR2: GTSNPN and SVGIG (reference sequence). V lost 5 bases to trimming and J lost 6 bases, with 8 bases between them. CDR3 sequence (DNA): TGTGCCTGGGGCCAATTAAACATTCAGTACTTC. As protein: CAWGQLNIQYF. The variable domain in full, completed from reference TRBV30 and TRBJ2-4, reads SQTIHQWPATLVQPVGSPLSLECTVEGTSNPNLYWYRQAAGRGLQLLFYSVGIGQISSEVPQNLSASRPQDRQFILSSKKLLLSDSGFYLCAWGQLNIQYFGAGTRLSVL.

The CDR3 region is CASSPGGASRGYTF. DNA for the CDR3: TGTGCCAGCAGCCCAGGGGGCGCGTCAAGAGGCTACACCTTC. This chain connects TRBV28 to TRBJ1-2; 8 bases fit TRBD1. Germline V gene sequence: CDR1 MDHEN, CDR2 SYDVKM. This CDR3 is 14 amino acids long. Unmatched junction bases numbered 11, after V lost 6 bases and J lost 8 bases.

V and J are TRBV5-1 and TRBJ1-1, with TRBD1 as a possible D gene (6 bases). Germline loops: CDR1 SGHRS, CDR2 YFSETQ. Trimming pared 0 bases from V and 0 bases from J, leaving 15 bases between. This CDR3 comprises 17 residues. The DNA of the CDR3 is TGCGCCAGCAGCTTGGTAGGTTCAGGGGACATGAACACTGAAGCTTTCTTT. The encoded protein is CASSLVGSGDMNTEAFF. The whole variable domain, remainder taken from reference TRBV5-1 and TRBJ1-1, is KAGVTQTPRYLIKTRGQQVTLSCSPISGHRSVSWYQQTPGQGLQFLFEYFSETQRNKGNFPGRFSGRQFSNSRSEMNVSTLELGDSALYLCASSLVGSGDMNTEAFFGQGTRLTVV.